These 4 T cell receptor beta chains were all obtained from the same sample, sequenced in a study of shared clonotypes between healthy human individuals. Clones were sequenced by immunoSEQ multiplex PCR, and TCRdb holds only the in-frame ones, with some missing. The sample shows hundreds of thousands of clones, roughly 73% of them seen only once. Sequenced material: memory CD4+ T cells sorted from blood. The subset here: CD45RA-negative fraction. The receptor set was obtained from a woman aged 25 to 39 in good health.

The chain couples TRBV5-1 to TRBJ1-3; 9 nucleotides agree with TRBD1. Germline V gene sequence: CDR1 SGHRS, CDR2 YFSETQ. This CDR3 comprises 17 residues. After removal of 2 bases from V and 0 bases from J, the junction contained 6 bases not matched to a gene. For the CDR3, the DNA is TGCGCCAGCAGCTTTGGACAGGGGATATACTCTGGAAACACCATATATTTT. It codes for CASSFGQGIYSGNTIYF.

V and J are TRBV5-6 and TRBJ2-7, with 11 bases matching TRBD2. Germline CDR1 SGHDT, CDR2 YYEEEE. With 4 bases clipped from V and 8 bases from J, the junction kept 14 bases outside the gene matches. CDR3 length: 16 residues. The CDR3 region is CASSASAEGTSGQQYF. In DNA form, the CDR3 reads TGTGCCAGCAGCGCCTCAGCGGAAGGGACTAGCGGACAGCAGTACTTC.

V gene TRBV28 combines with J gene TRBJ1-1; TRBD1 is a possible D gene (6 bases). The CDR3 contains 15 residues. V was clipped by 3 bases and J by 4 bases, with 15 bases between them. Per germline, CDR1 MDHEN and CDR2 SYDVKM. The CDR3 here is CASSFNRVGTTEAFF. CDR3 nucleotides: TGTGCCAGCAGTTTCAACAGGGTTGGGACCACTGAAGCTTTCTTT.

There are a few counts of this clone. This chain uses TRBV19 with TRBJ2-7; 9 bases fit TRBD2. The trim removed 5 bases at V and 8 bases at J, leaving 16 bases unmatched. The CDR3 spans 16 residues. The germline gives CDR1 LNHDA, CDR2 SQIVND (reference sequence). In DNA, the CDR3 is TGTGCCAGTAGTCACCCCAGCTCCGCGGGAGGGTGGAAGCAGTACTTC. Its translation is CASSHPSSAGGWKQYF.